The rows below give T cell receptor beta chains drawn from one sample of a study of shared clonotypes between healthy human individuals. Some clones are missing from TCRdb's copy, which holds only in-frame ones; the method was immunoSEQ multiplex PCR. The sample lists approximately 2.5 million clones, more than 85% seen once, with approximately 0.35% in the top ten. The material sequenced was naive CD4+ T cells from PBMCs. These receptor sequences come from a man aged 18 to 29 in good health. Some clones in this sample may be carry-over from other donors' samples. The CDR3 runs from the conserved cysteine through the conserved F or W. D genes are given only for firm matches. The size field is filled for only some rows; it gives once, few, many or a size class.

CASSLRTAPTEQYF | TGTGCCAGCAGCTTGCGGACAGCACCTACCGAGCAGTACTTC | TRBJ2-7 | TRBV7-8 | NA | NA | 14
CASSFRARWQGAADEQYF | TGTGCCAGCAGCTTTCGGGCGAGGTGGCAGGGAGCGGCAGACGAGCAGTACTTC | TRBJ2-7 | TRBV11-2 | NA | NA | 18
CASRASGRASETQYF | TGTGCCAGCAGGGCTAGCGGGAGGGCCTCGGAGACCCAGTACTTC | TRBJ2-5 | TRBV28 | TRBD2 | once | 15
CASSDSYQPQHF | TGTGCCAGCAGTGACTCCTATCAGCCCCAGCATTTT | TRBJ1-5 | TRBV2 | NA | few | 12
CASSYSSGRGGYGYTF | TGTGCCAGCAGTTACTCATCCGGGCGAGGGGGCTATGGCTACACCTTC | TRBJ1-2 | TRBV6-5 | NA | NA | 16
CASSDILAGGSYEQYF | TGTGCCAGCAGTGACATACTAGCGGGAGGATCCTACGAGCAGTACTTC | TRBJ2-7 | TRBV6-1 | TRBD2 | NA | 16
CAWSAPDLSRGRSYNEQFF | TGTGCCTGGAGTGCTCCCGACTTGAGTCGGGGGAGAAGTTACAATGAGCAGTTCTTC | TRBJ2-1 | TRBV30 | NA | NA | 19
CASSFPGVTDTQYF | TGTGCCAGCAGCTTCCCTGGGGTCACAGATACGCAGTATTTT | TRBJ2-3 | TRBV7-9 | NA | NA | 14
CASSPGPTGGGVGPQHF | TGCGCCAGCAGCCCTGGCCCCACAGGGGGGGGAGTGGGGCCCCAGCATTTT | TRBJ1-5 | TRBV5-1 | TRBD1 | NA | 17
CASSVAPSGNTGELFF | TGTGCCAGCAGCGTAGCCCCTAGCGGGAACACCGGGGAGCTGTTTTTT | TRBJ2-2 | TRBV9 | TRBD2 | NA | 16
CASRGRAIGELFF | TGTGCCAGCAGGGGCAGGGCTATCGGGGAGCTGTTTTTT | TRBJ2-2 | TRBV27 | NA | NA | 13
CASSSAQSSGNTIYF | TGTGCCAGCAGTTCCGCCCAGAGCTCTGGAAACACCATATATTTT | TRBJ1-3 | TRBV28 | NA | NA | 15
CASSSDSSYEQYF | TGTGCCAGCAGCTCCGACAGTTCCTACGAGCAGTACTTC | TRBJ2-7 | TRBV11-2 | NA | NA | 13
CASSPTGQGDYEQYF | TGTGCCAGCTCACCGACGGGACAGGGGGACTACGAGCAGTACTTC | TRBJ2-7 | TRBV18 | TRBD1 | NA | 15
CASSLGNSGVYGYTF | TGCGCCAGCAGCTTGGGAAACTCAGGGGTTTATGGCTACACCTTC | TRBJ1-2 | TRBV5-1 | NA | NA | 15
CASRGDGNQPQHF | TGCGCCAGCCGGGGGGATGGCAATCAGCCCCAGCATTTT | TRBJ1-5 | TRBV4-1 | NA | NA | 13
CASSEPNLGHLETQYF | TGTGCCAGCAGTGAACCCAACCTTGGGCATCTGGAGACCCAGTACTTC | TRBJ2-5 | TRBV25-1 | NA | NA | 16
CASSLSNLNYEQYF | TGTGCCAGCAGCTTGAGTAACTTGAACTACGAGCAGTACTTC | TRBJ2-7 | TRBV5-4 | NA | NA | 14
CASSSQGSTEAFF | TGTGCCAGCAGCTCTCAGGGTAGCACTGAAGCTTTCTTT | TRBJ1-1 | TRBV7-9 | NA | NA | 13
CASTALLARRTGELFF | TGTGCCAGCACCGCCTTGCTAGCGAGGAGGACCGGGGAGCTGTTTTTT | TRBJ2-2 | TRBV11-2 | NA | NA | 16
CASLGETQYF | TGTGCCAGCCTGGGGGAGACCCAGTACTTC | TRBJ2-5 | TRBV6-5 | NA | once | 10
CASSADRGALHYGYTF | TGTGCCAGCAGTGCGGACAGGGGGGCCCTTCACTATGGCTACACCTTC | TRBJ1-2 | TRBV2 | TRBD1 | NA | 16
CASSLGITNNEQFF | TGTGCCAGTAGTCTCGGGATTACCAACAATGAGCAGTTCTTC | TRBJ2-1 | TRBV19 | NA | NA | 14
CASSQGLAGGPNGELFF | TGCGCCAGCAGCCAGGGACTAGCGGGAGGGCCGAACGGGGAGCTGTTTTTT | TRBJ2-2 | TRBV5-1 | TRBD2 | once | 17
CASSRRLGGQETQYF | TGTGCCAGCAGCCGAAGACTAGGGGGTCAAGAGACCCAGTACTTC | TRBJ2-5 | TRBV7-2 | NA | NA | 15
CASSYLQGYTEAFF | TGTGCCAGCAGTTACTTACAGGGGTACACTGAAGCTTTCTTT | TRBJ1-1 | TRBV6-5 | TRBD1 | NA | 14
CASSPPGHVNTEAFF | TGTGCCAGCTCACCACCCGGACACGTTAACACTGAAGCTTTCTTT | TRBJ1-1 | TRBV18 | NA | NA | 15
CASTFLGGYSYNEQFF | TGTGCCAGCACCTTTCTGGGAGGCTACTCCTACAATGAGCAGTTCTTC | TRBJ2-1 | TRBV5-6 | NA | NA | 16
CASSGWAGQQETQYF | TGTGCCAGCTCAGGGTGGGCAGGGCAACAAGAGACCCAGTACTTC | TRBJ2-5 | TRBV18 | NA | once | 15
CASTLGPPRGEQYF | TGCGCCAGCACCCTGGGGCCCCCCAGAGGCGAGCAGTACTTC | TRBJ2-7 | TRBV5-1 | NA | NA | 14
CASSRQSLGPNTEAFF | TGTGCCAGCAGCCGACAGTCTCTGGGACCGAACACTGAAGCTTTCTTT | TRBJ1-1 | TRBV28 | NA | NA | 16
CASSNWAAPNTGELFF | TGTGCCAGTAGTAATTGGGCCGCTCCGAACACCGGGGAGCTGTTTTTT | TRBJ2-2 | TRBV19 | NA | NA | 16
CAISGGGPLPYEQYF | TGTGCCATCAGTGGCGGGGGGCCACTCCCCTACGAGCAGTACTTC | TRBJ2-7 | TRBV10-3 | TRBD2 | once | 15
CASSPSGGVGYTF | TGTGCCAGCAGCCCCTCCGGCGGGGTCGGCTACACCTTC | TRBJ1-2 | TRBV7-2 | NA | NA | 13
CASSLRGGASTDTQYF | TGTGCCAGCAGCTTGCGTGGGGGGGCTAGCACAGATACGCAGTATTTT | TRBJ2-3 | TRBV7-2 | NA | NA | 16
CASSPWDLKGYEQYF | TGTGCCAGCTCACCATGGGACCTTAAGGGGTACGAGCAGTACTTC | TRBJ2-7 | TRBV18 | NA | NA | 15
CASTQGGQNTEAFF | TGTGCCAGCACTCAGGGGGGGCAGAACACTGAAGCTTTCTTT | TRBJ1-1 | TRBV9 | TRBD1 | NA | 14
CASSWAGINEQYF | TGTGCCAGCAGCTGGGCAGGGATCAACGAGCAGTACTTC | TRBJ2-7 | TRBV5-4 | NA | NA | 13
CASSSTGPGEQYF | TGTGCCAGCAGCTCTACAGGGCCCGGCGAGCAGTACTTC | TRBJ2-7 | TRBV11-2 | NA | NA | 13
CASSLLRGQGGYTF | TGTGCCAGCAGTTTATTACGGGGACAGGGTGGCTACACCTTC | TRBJ1-2 | TRBV28 | TRBD1 | NA | 14
CATSFGQSTQETQYF | TGTGCCACCAGTTTTGGACAGTCAACTCAAGAGACCCAGTACTTC | TRBJ2-5 | TRBV15 | NA | NA | 15
CASSAHLETQYF | TGTGCCAGCAGTGCCCACCTTGAGACCCAGTACTTC | TRBJ2-5 | TRBV6-1 | NA | NA | 12
CASSLSGGLQINQPQHF | TGTGCCAGCAGTTTATCTGGGGGGCTGCAAATTAATCAGCCCCAGCATTTT | TRBJ1-5 | TRBV28 | NA | once | 17
CASSPGVYSNQPQHF | TGCGCCAGCAGTCCCGGGGTGTATAGCAATCAGCCCCAGCATTTT | TRBJ1-5 | TRBV5-1 | NA | NA | 15
CASSFDSDTYNEQFF | TGCGCCAGCAGCTTCGACAGCGATACCTACAATGAGCAGTTCTTC | TRBJ2-1 | TRBV4-1 | NA | once | 15
CASSLAGGYEAFF | TGTGCCAGCAGCTTAGCGGGGGGCTACGAAGCTTTCTTT | TRBJ1-1 | TRBV7-3 | NA | once | 13
CASSAEASSGNTIYF | TGTGCCAGCAGTGCGGAGGCGAGCTCTGGAAACACCATATATTTT | TRBJ1-3 | TRBV6-1 | NA | NA | 15
CASSWDRGNIQYF | TGTGCCAGCAGCTGGGACAGGGGAAACATTCAGTACTTC | TRBJ2-4 | TRBV5-4 | TRBD1 | NA | 13
CASSLRPNYGYTF | TGCGCCAGCAGTTTGAGGCCTAACTATGGCTACACCTTC | TRBJ1-2 | TRBV5-1 | NA | NA | 13
CASKTVPYEQYF | TGTGCCTCCAAGACAGTCCCCTACGAGCAGTACTTC | TRBJ2-7 | TRBV28 | NA | NA | 12
CASSLARGEYEQYF | TGTGCCAGCAGCTTAGCCAGGGGGGAGTACGAGCAGTACTTC | TRBJ2-7 | TRBV7-2 | NA | NA | 14
CASSPPVLLTGNTIYF | TGTGCCAGCTCACCACCGGTACTCCTGACGGGAAACACCATATATTTT | TRBJ1-3 | TRBV18 | NA | NA | 16
CASTLRLTYNEQFF | TGTGCCAGCACGCTCCGCTTAACCTACAATGAGCAGTTCTTC | TRBJ2-1 | TRBV28 | NA | NA | 14
CASSQEGRTNEKLFF | TGCGCCAGCAGCCAAGAAGGGAGAACTAATGAAAAACTGTTTTTT | TRBJ1-4 | TRBV4-1 | NA | NA | 15
CASSQGLLSGSRDTQYF | TGCGCCAGCAGCCAAGGTCTTCTTTCGGGGTCCAGAGATACGCAGTATTTT | TRBJ2-3 | TRBV4-3 | NA | NA | 17
CATSGLRDRAKNIQYF | TGTGCCACCAGCGGACTCCGGGACAGGGCCAAAAACATTCAGTACTTC | TRBJ2-4 | TRBV15 | TRBD1 | NA | 16
CASSFTGLNTEAFF | TGCGCCAGCAGCTTTACCGGGCTGAACACTGAAGCTTTCTTT | TRBJ1-1 | TRBV5-1 | NA | NA | 14
CASSTGTATEAFF | TGTGCCAGCAGTACCGGGACAGCAACTGAAGCTTTCTTT | TRBJ1-1 | TRBV6-5 | TRBD1 | NA | 13
CASSLNPKVEQFF | TGTGCCAGCAGCCTGAACCCAAAGGTTGAGCAGTTCTTC | TRBJ2-1 | TRBV9 | NA | once | 13